This T cell receptor beta chain was retrieved from a study of Ad26.COV2.S vaccination and SARS-CoV-2 variants. Regarding this clone: Its antigen is unknown.

Study-wide findings and caveats: Spike-specific responses of CD8+ and CD4+ T cells were reported to display substantial breadth after vaccination.

The sample's treatment: around 19 received Ad26.COV2.S at low or high dose, single or two shots; about 5 received placebo; per-sample allocation not given. Collection of samples fell on day 63 after the first vaccine or placebo injection. It was an adult aged 18-55 years in Boston who was the donor. An Ad26 vector was used to express Wuhan-strain SARS-CoV-2 spike as the vaccine. This CDR3 region has 15 residues. Repertoires were generated with immunoSEQ multiplex PCR, while TCRdb's copy carries only in-frame clones and drops some. The sample has 300,000 to 450,000 clones, 85% seen once; the top ten hold around 3.3%.

This sequence originates from a person between 18 and 65 years old who received the Ad26.COV2.S COVID-19 vaccine or a placebo. The V call is TRBV21-1, the J call TRBJ1-4. TRBV21-1 is described as a pseudogene. Sequenced material: peripheral blood, taken in a trial of Ad26.COV2.S vaccine versus placebo. DNA for the CDR3: TGTGCCAGCGTATGTTCCGGGATACCGGATGAAAAACTGTTTTTT. Protein sequence: CASVCSGIPDEKLFF.